This TCR beta chain comes out of a study of T cell responses to AZD1222 COVID-19 vaccine. Produced via immunoSEQ multiplex PCR; TCRdb's table is partial and in-frame only. The repertoire includes around 84,000 clones, 86% of them detected once, and approximately 9% sits in the top ten. The CDR3 has 14 residues. V was cut by 1 base and J by 3 bases, with 10 bases left in between. The V gene's germline CDR1 is LNHNV and CDR2 YYDKDF (reference sequence). The input for sequencing was peripheral blood, taken on day 0 of AZD1222 vaccination. This TCR was sampled from an adult in good health. The chain couples TRBV15 to TRBJ2-7, with a possible D match to TRBD2 (6 bases). The CDR3 region is CATSRGGDNYEQYF. The CDR3 region has the DNA TGTGCCACCAGCAGAGGGGGGGATAACTACGAGCAGTACTTC.